This T cell receptor beta chain was recorded in a study of CD8 T cells in Susac syndrome. Random-hexamer reverse transcription was applied to about 0.5 to 1 ug RNA. Each CDR3 protein is one row after TCRdb ran MiXCR on the immunoSEQ multiplex PCR reads. The table includes fewer than 350,000 distinct CDR3 sequences, around 90% detected once. The germline gives CDR1 MNHEY, CDR2 SMNVEV (reference sequence). The CDR3 loop spans 14 amino acids. With 4 bases removed from V and 6 bases from J, the gap between germline ends came to 13 bases. TEMRA cells were FACS-enriched and CD8+ and CD4+ T cells negatively isolated.

The TCR was taken from a human donor with multiple sclerosis. The genes are TRBV27 and TRBJ2-1, with unresolved D. Sequencing was done on a sample of CD4+ T cells from PBMCs. CDR3 coding DNA: TGTGCCAGCAGTTCCAGTCCCGGCTCCAATGAGCAGTTCTTC. It codes for CASSSSPGSNEQFF.